This TCR beta chain was identified during a study of T cell changes during pregnancy in multiple sclerosis. Trimming at V came to 2 bases and at J to 4 bases, leaving 3 bases not matched to a gene. This CDR3 spans 14 amino acids. CDR1 and CDR2 (germline): MDHEN, SYDVKM. TCRdb keeps only in-frame clones here, not all; method: immunoSEQ multiplex PCR. The repertoire consists of approximately 60,000 clones, with approximately 94% occurring once and the leading ten covering about 3.2%. The TCR sequence derives from a female donor with multiple sclerosis, enrolled in a pregnancy study. The chain employs TRBV28 and TRBJ2-5; 8 bases align to TRBD1. Source: CD8+ T cells from peripheral blood mononuclear cells, taken in the third trimester of pregnancy. CDR3 sequence (DNA): TGTGCCAGCAGTTTACCGGACAGGGTAGAGACCCAGTACTTC. Encoded protein: CASSLPDRVETQYF.